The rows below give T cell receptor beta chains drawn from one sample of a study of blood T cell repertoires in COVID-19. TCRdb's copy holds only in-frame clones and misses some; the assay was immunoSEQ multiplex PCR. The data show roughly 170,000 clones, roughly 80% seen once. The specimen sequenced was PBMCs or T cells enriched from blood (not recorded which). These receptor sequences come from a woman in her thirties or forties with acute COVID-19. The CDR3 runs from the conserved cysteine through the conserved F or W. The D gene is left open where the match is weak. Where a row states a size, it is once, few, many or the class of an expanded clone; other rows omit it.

CDR3aa: CASSLAGAVGELFF; CDR3nt: TGTGCCAGCAGCTTAGCGGGAGCGGTCGGGGAGCTGTTTTTT; j_gene: TRBJ2-2; d_gene: TRBD2; v_gene: TRBV7-3; abundance: .
CDR3aa: CAWSVQGRNSPLHF; CDR3nt: TGTGCCTGGAGTGTGCAGGGGCGGAATTCACCCCTCCACTTT; j_gene: TRBJ1-6; d_gene: .; v_gene: TRBV30; abundance: .
CDR3aa: CASSPGSRRNQPQHF; CDR3nt: TGTGCCAGCAGCCCAGGGTCGCGGCGTAATCAGCCCCAGCATTTT; j_gene: TRBJ1-5; d_gene: .; v_gene: TRBV27; abundance: .
CDR3aa: CASSKDRADTQYF; CDR3nt: TGCGCCAGCAGCAAGGATCGGGCAGATACGCAGTATTTT; j_gene: TRBJ2-3; d_gene: .; v_gene: TRBV5-1; abundance: .
CDR3aa: CASKEGFQGTNEKLFF; CDR3nt: TGTGCCAGCAAGGAAGGGTTTCAGGGAACTAATGAAAAACTGTTTTTT; j_gene: TRBJ1-4; d_gene: .; v_gene: TRBV2; abundance: few
CDR3aa: CASSLNPSGREDTQYF; CDR3nt: TGTGCCAGCAGCTTAAATCCTAGCGGGAGAGAGGATACGCAGTATTTT; j_gene: TRBJ2-3; d_gene: TRBD2; v_gene: TRBV7-2; abundance: .
CDR3aa: CASSDQHTGNGGAFF; CDR3nt: TGTGCCAGCAGCGACCAACATACGGGGAACGGTGGGGCTTTCTTT; j_gene: TRBJ1-1; d_gene: .; v_gene: TRBV7-9; abundance: .
CDR3aa: CASSPGQGLKTIYF; CDR3nt: TGTGCCAGCAGCCCCGGACAGGGGTTAAAGACCATATATTTT; j_gene: TRBJ1-3; d_gene: TRBD1; v_gene: TRBV6-6; abundance: .
CDR3aa: CASSATTRSNQPQHF; CDR3nt: TGTGCCAGCAGTGCTACGACGAGGAGCAATCAGCCCCAGCATTTT; j_gene: TRBJ1-5; d_gene: .; v_gene: TRBV2; abundance: .
CDR3aa: CASSLLSGGQFF; CDR3nt: TGTGCCAGCAGTTTACTGAGCGGAGGGCAGTTCTTC; j_gene: TRBJ2-1; d_gene: .; v_gene: TRBV12-3/TRBV12-4; abundance: .
CDR3aa: CAISEEEGWTDTQYF; CDR3nt: TGTGCCATCAGTGAGGAGGAGGGGTGGACAGATACGCAGTATTTT; j_gene: TRBJ2-3; d_gene: .; v_gene: TRBV10-3; abundance: .
CDR3aa: CASSGGRDEQFF; CDR3nt: TGTGCCAGCAGCGGAGGGCGCGATGAGCAGTTCTTC; j_gene: TRBJ2-1; d_gene: .; v_gene: TRBV11-3; abundance: .
CDR3aa: CASSRQGAEAFF; CDR3nt: TGTGCCAGCAGCAGACAGGGGGCTGAAGCTTTCTTT; j_gene: TRBJ1-1; d_gene: TRBD1; v_gene: TRBV12-3/TRBV12-4; abundance: few
CDR3aa: CASSRGQEGYGYTF; CDR3nt: TGTGCCAGCAGCCGTGGACAGGAGGGCTATGGCTACACCTTC; j_gene: TRBJ1-2; d_gene: TRBD1; v_gene: TRBV5-8; abundance: few
CDR3aa: CASSVTSGRGTGELFF; CDR3nt: TGTGCCAGCAGCGTAACTAGCGGGAGAGGAACCGGGGAGCTGTTTTTT; j_gene: TRBJ2-2; d_gene: TRBD2; v_gene: TRBV7-3; abundance: few
CDR3aa: CASSPPGLNYNEQFF; CDR3nt: TGTGCCAGCTCACCTCCAGGACTAAACTACAATGAGCAGTTCTTC; j_gene: TRBJ2-1; d_gene: .; v_gene: TRBV18; abundance: .
CDR3aa: CASSSSREPYSGNTIYF; CDR3nt: TGTGCCAGCAGCTCAAGCAGGGAACCATACTCTGGAAACACCATATATTTT; j_gene: TRBJ1-3; d_gene: .; v_gene: TRBV7-6; abundance: .
CDR3aa: CASSLVGGTSGNEQFF; CDR3nt: TGTGCCAGCAGCTTAGTAGGAGGGACTAGCGGGAATGAGCAGTTCTTC; j_gene: TRBJ2-1; d_gene: TRBD2; v_gene: TRBV7-2; abundance: .
CDR3aa: CAISESGGKRDIQYF; CDR3nt: TGTGCCATCAGTGAGTCTGGGGGGAAGAGAGACATTCAGTACTTC; j_gene: TRBJ2-4; d_gene: .; v_gene: TRBV10-3; abundance: .
CDR3aa: CASSKTSGDSYNEQFF; CDR3nt: TGCGCCAGCAGCAAGACTAGCGGAGACTCCTACAATGAGCAGTTCTTC; j_gene: TRBJ2-1; d_gene: TRBD2; v_gene: TRBV5-1; abundance: .